These 10 T cell receptor beta chains share one sample of origin, sequenced in a study of immune heterogeneity within non-small cell lung tumors. Amplifying TCR beta CDR3 involved multiplex PCR carried out with 32 V and 13 J primers. TCRdb reprocessed the multiplex PCR reads with MiXCR, giving one entry per CDR3 protein. The data hold approximately 11,000 distinct CDR3 sequences, with around 30% observed a single time. Template input was genomic DNA from bulk tumor (roughly 630 ng per sample). Several biopsies per primary tumor were taken during surgery, spaced as far apart as possible. It was patients with untreated, newly diagnosed non-small cell lung cancer who underwent curative surgery. The sequenced material came from lung tumor tissue. The receptors come from a woman aged 50 to 60 with non-small cell lung cancer.

With respect to this clonotype: A much larger clone lies a single base off, so this may be a read error. The chain is built from TRBV6-9 and TRBJ1-2; a possible D gene is TRBD1 (6 bases). Germline V gene data show CDR1 as MNHGY and CDR2 as SVAAGI. The CDR3 contains 17 residues. The V end lost 3 bases, the J end lost 5 bases, and 22 bases lay between the germline ends. The CDR3 DNA reads TGTGCCAGCAGTTACATTTGGACAGTGGGCTCCCAATATGGCTACACCTTC. This translates into CASSYIWTVGSQYGYTF.

This clonotype has more than one count but fewer than ten. V is TRBV7-9 and J is TRBJ1-2; TRBD1 aligns across 7 bases. Germline CDR1 and CDR2: SEHNR and FQNEAQ (reference sequence). This CDR3 is 15 amino acids long. J was trimmed by 1 base and V by 5 bases; bases with no gene match: 7. CDR3 DNA: TGTGCCAGCAGCCTCGTAGGGGGCTTTAACTATGGCTACACCTTC. As protein: CASSLVGGFNYGYTF. Variable domain in full (rest from reference TRBV7-9 and TRBJ1-2): DTGVSQNPRHKITKRGQNVTFRCDPISEHNRLYWYRQTLGQGPEFLTYFQNEAQLEKSRLLSDRFSAERPKGSFSTLEIQRTEQGDSAMYLCASSLVGGFNYGYTFGSGTRLTVV.

This clonotype was observed many times. The gene calls are TRBV19 and TRBJ1-1; 11 bases agree with TRBD1. J lost 1 base, V lost 5 bases, and 6 bases had no gene match. Germline V gene lookup returns CDR1 LNHDA and CDR2 SQIVND (reference sequence). The CDR3 sequence is 16 residues long. The CDR3 coding sequence is TGTGCCAGTAGTGCCGGGACAGGGGGGGGGAACACTGAAGCTTTCTTT. It encodes CASSAGTGGGNTEAFF. Filled out from reference TRBV19 and TRBJ1-1, the complete variable domain reads DGGITQSPKYLFRKEGQNVTLSCEQNLNHDAMYWYRQDPGQGLRLIYYSQIVNDFQKGDIAEGYSVSREKKESFPLTVTSAQKNPTAFYLCASSAGTGGGNTEAFFGQGTRLTVV.

This clonotype has only one observation. The chain joins TRBV2 to TRBJ2-4; no firm D call. V lost 2 bases and J 0 bases, leaving 11 bases between the germline ends. CDR1 and CDR2 from the germline V gene are SNHLY and FYNNEI. The CDR3 runs 16 residues. In DNA form, the CDR3 reads TGTGCCAGCAGTGAACTTGGGAAGGCAGCCAAAAACATTCAGTACTTC. Amino acids: CASSELGKAAKNIQYF.

This clonotype ranks as medium-sized. This sequence joins TRBV19 and TRBJ2-1; TRBD2 is a possible D gene (6 bases). The germline V and J ends were trimmed by 5 bases and 2 bases, with 16 bases remaining between them. The CDR3 consists of 16 residues. Germline V gene data show CDR1 as LNHDA and CDR2 as SQIVND (reference sequence). CDR3 protein: CASSSPGTPTYNEQFF. The DNA of the CDR3 is TGTGCCAGTAGTTCCCCCGGGACTCCGACCTACAATGAGCAGTTCTTC.

The chain recombines TRBV25-1 with TRBJ2-3, with unresolved D. With 2 bases removed from V and 0 bases from J, the gap between germline ends came to 6 bases. The CDR3 length is 14 residues. Germline V gene sequence: CDR1 MGHDK, CDR2 SYGVNS. CDR3 DNA sequence: TGTGCCAGCAGTGAAGCAGAAAGCACAGATACGCAGTATTTT. Its translation is CASSEAESTDTQYF.

This clonotype was observed a few times. The rearrangement joins TRBV5-1 to TRBJ2-1, with 13 bases that match TRBD2. Looked up from germline, CDR1 is SGHRS and CDR2 is YFSETQ. The CDR3 runs 17 residues. J gave up 1 base and V 4 bases, and 5 bases lay outside the gene matches. The CDR3 reads CASSGPGLAGSYNEQFF. The CDR3, as DNA: TGCGCCAGCAGCGGACCGGGACTAGCGGGATCCTACAATGAGCAGTTCTTC.

The table lists this clonotype with a few counts. V and J are TRBV5-1 and TRBJ1-4; no clear D gene. Germline CDR1 and CDR2: SGHRS and YFSETQ. This CDR3 region has 13 residues. V was pared by 4 bases and J by 7 bases, with 11 bases between. The CDR3 region has the DNA TGCGCCAGCAGCGAAAGAGGTGTTGAAAAACTGTTTTTT. Its translation is CASSERGVEKLFF.

This clonotype was counted a few times. The chain joins TRBV7-8 to TRBJ2-1; the D gene is possibly TRBD2 (6 bases). Trimming pared 4 bases from V and 10 bases from J, leaving 14 bases between. CDR1 and CDR2 (germline): SGHVS, FQNEAQ. This CDR3 comprises 13 residues. The chain's CDR3 is CASSSGLPREQFF. In DNA, the CDR3 is TGTGCCAGCAGCTCCGGACTACCTCGGGAGCAGTTCTTC.

This clonotype was seen a few times. The V and J genes are TRBV3-1 and TRBJ2-2; D unresolved. Trimming removed 1 base from V and 2 bases from J, with 17 bases in between. CDR3 length: 18 residues. CDR1 is LGHDT, CDR2 YNNKEL, per germline (reference sequence). The CDR3 region is CASSQVAPGSSNTGELFF. CDR3 sequence (DNA): TGTGCCAGCAGCCAAGTAGCCCCGGGTAGTTCTAACACCGGGGAGCTGTTTTTT.